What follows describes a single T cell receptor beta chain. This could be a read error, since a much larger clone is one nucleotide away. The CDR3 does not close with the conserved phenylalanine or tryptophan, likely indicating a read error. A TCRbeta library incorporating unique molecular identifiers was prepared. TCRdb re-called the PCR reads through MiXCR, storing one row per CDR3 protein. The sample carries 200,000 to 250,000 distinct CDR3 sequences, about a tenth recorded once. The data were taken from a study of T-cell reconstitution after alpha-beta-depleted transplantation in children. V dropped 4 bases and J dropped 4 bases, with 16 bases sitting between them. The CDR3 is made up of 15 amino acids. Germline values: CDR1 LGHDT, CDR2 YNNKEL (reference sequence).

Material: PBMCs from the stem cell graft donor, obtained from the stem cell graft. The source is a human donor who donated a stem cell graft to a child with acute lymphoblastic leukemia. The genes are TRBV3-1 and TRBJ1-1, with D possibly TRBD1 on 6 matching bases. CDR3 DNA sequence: TGTGCCAGCAGCCCACCCGGGCAGGGGAGCACTGAAGCTTTCTAT. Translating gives CASSPPGQGSTEAFY.